Listed here are 15 T cell receptor beta chains from one sample, sequenced in a study of cytomegalovirus exposure and HLA in healthy donors. PCR involved 60 Vbeta and 13 Jbeta primers. The repertoire was sequenced with immunoSEQ multiplex PCR; TCRdb's copy has only in-frame clones and lacks some. Of almost 65,000 clones in the sample, around four fifths were seen once. The sample comprised PBMCs. These receptors all come from a male donor in good health and CMV-seropositive.

This clone has a handful of counts. The chain carries TRBV19 and TRBJ2-3; D remains unclear. This CDR3 is 15 amino acids long. V gave up 3 bases and J gave up 5 bases, with 15 bases separating them. CDR1 and CDR2 (germline): LNHDA, SQIVND (reference sequence). The CDR3 region has the DNA TGTGCCAGTAGTATGACGGGTGGAGTGTTAGATACGCAGTATTTT. It translates to CASSMTGGVLDTQYF.

The rearrangement joins TRBV5-4 to TRBJ2-1; 9 nucleotides line up with TRBD1. Germline V gene data show CDR1 as SGHNT and CDR2 as YYREEE (reference sequence). V trimming: 4 bases; J trimming: 14 bases; junction bases outside the gene matches: 7. The CDR3 has 12 residues. CDR3: CASSKDRGREFF. The CDR3 DNA follows: TGTGCCAGCAGCAAGGACAGGGGCCGAGAGTTCTTC.

The gene calls are TRBV20-1 and TRBJ2-7; D gene ambiguous. Germline V lookup: CDR1 DFQATT, CDR2 SNEGSKA (reference sequence). Trimming removed 3 bases from V and 3 bases from J, with 6 bases in between. There are 11 residues in the CDR3. For the CDR3, the DNA is TGCAGTGCTAGCAGAATCTACGAGCAGTACTTC. It translates to CSASRIYEQYF.

As to this clone: Sequence at one end of the junction differs from germline and may be a read error. The chain employs TRBV5-1 and TRBJ1-6; 8 nucleotides align to TRBD1. This CDR3 has 16 residues. Looked up from germline, CDR1 is SGHRS and CDR2 is YFSETQ. The CDR3 sequence is CASSLDRGSYNSPPHF. As DNA, the CDR3 is TGCGCCAGCAGCTTAGACAGGGGCTCCTATAATTCACCCCCCCACTTT.

The DNA for the CDR3 is TGCAGCGTTCCTGCCCAGGGGGCCTACGAGCAGTACTTC. The encoded protein is CSVPAQGAYEQYF. The gene calls are TRBV29-1 and TRBJ2-7, with TRBD1 identical over 7 bases. The CDR3 is 13 amino acids. Losses at the gene ends were 5 bases for V and 2 bases for J; bases not matched to a gene: 6. Germline V CDR1 and CDR2: SQVTM, ANQGSEA.

This clone was observed once. The J gene is TRBJ2-1, the V gene TRBV9, with 7 positions matching TRBD2. The CDR3 covers 17 residues. V trimming: 4 bases; J trimming: 3 bases; junction bases outside the gene matches: 13. Looked up from germline, CDR1 is SGDLS and CDR2 is YYNGEE. The CDR3 bases are TGTGCCAGCAGCCTCTCGTTAGAGCTAGCGGACTACAATGAGCAGTTCTTC. Translation: CASSLSLELADYNEQFF.

The rearrangement joins TRBV5-1 to TRBJ2-3; 14 nucleotides agree with TRBD2. The V gene end was trimmed by 2 bases and the J gene end by 2 bases; junction bases not matched to a gene: 7. The CDR3 spans 18 residues. Germline loops: CDR1 SGHRS, CDR2 YFSETQ. The DNA for the CDR3 is TGCGCCAGCAGCTTTGGACTAGCGGGGGGAATCGACACAGATACGCAGTATTTT. The encoded protein is CASSFGLAGGIDTDTQYF.

CDR3 DNA sequence: TGTGCCAGCAGCTTAGACCCCCGGGGATCGGGGACCCAGTACTTC. Its translation: CASSLDPRGSGTQYF. The rearrangement links TRBV7-2 to TRBJ2-5; a weak D match, TRBD2 (5 bases). CDR1 is SGHTA and CDR2 is FQGNSA in the germline V gene. The V gene lost 1 base and the J gene lost 7 bases, with 16 bases spanning the gap. The CDR3 length is 15 residues.

This chain joins TRBV13 and TRBJ1-1; D remains ambiguous. The V end lost 7 bases, the J end lost 1 base, and 10 bases lay between the germline ends. The CDR3 is 13 amino acids. Germline CDR1 and CDR2: PRHDT and FYEKMQ (reference sequence). The CDR3: CASITTSNTEAFF. CDR3 in DNA: TGTGCCAGCATCACGACTTCGAACACTGAAGCTTTCTTT.

The V and J genes are TRBV5-4 and TRBJ1-2, with D possibly TRBD1 on 5 matching bases. V lost 4 bases, J lost 6 bases, and 16 bases lay in between. CDR1 and CDR2 (germline): SGHNT, YYREEE (reference sequence). The CDR3 is 14 amino acids. CDR3 bases: TGTGCCAGCAGCCACCTCGGGGGGAGGGATGGCTACACCTTC. Protein: CASSHLGGRDGYTF.

This chain links TRBV7-9 with TRBJ2-1, with a possible D match to TRBD2 (5 bases). The CDR3 has 12 residues. The germline V gene encodes CDR1 SEHNR and CDR2 FQNEAQ (reference sequence). V was clipped by 2 bases and J by 8 bases, with 7 bases between them. The CDR3, as DNA: TGTGCCAGCAGCTTATATAGCGATGAGCAGTTCTTC. Its translation: CASSLYSDEQFF.

This clone turned up a few times. This chain connects TRBV5-1 to TRBJ1-1; D is perhaps TRBD1 (6 bases). Germline loops: CDR1 SGHRS, CDR2 YFSETQ. The CDR3 covers 14 residues. Trimming pared 3 bases from V and 2 bases from J, leaving 11 bases between. Here the CDR3 reads CASSSLDSNTEAFF. DNA of the CDR3: TGCGCCAGCAGCTCTTTGGACAGTAACACTGAAGCTTTCTTT.

V gene TRBV11-2 combines with J gene TRBJ2-4, with D possibly matching TRBD2 (6 bases). The germline CDR1 and CDR2 sequences are SGHAT and FQNNGV. CDR3 length: 11 residues. Deletions cut 1 base from V and 15 bases from J, with 10 bases between. For the CDR3, the DNA is TGTGCCAGCAGCTTAGGAGGTAGCGGGTACTTC. It codes for CASSLGGSGYF.

This rearrangement joins TRBV7-2 to TRBJ2-7; possibly TRBD2 for D (5 bases). Per the germline V gene, CDR1 is SGHTA and CDR2 is FQGNSA. This CDR3 spans 13 amino acids. V dropped 1 base and J dropped 3 bases, with 7 bases sitting between them. CDR3 sequence: CASSLGLNYEQYF. The CDR3 DNA reads TGTGCCAGCAGCTTAGGACTAAACTACGAGCAGTACTTC. Full variable domain (rest looked up from reference TRBV7-2 and TRBJ2-7): GAGVSQSPSNKVTEKGKDVELRCDPISGHTALYWYRQSLGQGLEFLIYFQGNSAPDKSGLPSDRFSAERTGGSVSTLTIQRTQQEDSAVYLCASSLGLNYEQYFGPGTRLTVT.

The chain uses TRBV11-3 and TRBJ2-5, with 8 bases fitting TRBD2. V lost 2 bases and J lost 5; bases outside the gene matches: 13. CDR1 SGHNT and CDR2 YENEEA come from the germline V gene. The CDR3 consists of 17 residues. CDR3 in DNA: TGTGCCAGCAGCTTATGGGGTGGGCGGGGGGCAGGGGAGACCCAGTACTTC. Its translation is CASSLWGGRGAGETQYF.